The rows below give T cell receptor beta chains drawn from one sample of a study of blood T cell repertoires in COVID-19. Clones were sequenced by immunoSEQ multiplex PCR, and TCRdb holds only the in-frame ones, with some missing. The sample has 200,000 to 300,000 clones; more than 75% are singletons. Sequenced: PBMCs or T cells enriched from blood (not recorded which). These receptors came from a woman between 18 and 29 years old who had recovered from COVID-19. Each CDR3 is given with its conserved first and last residue. Fields, in order: V gene, D gene, CDR3 length, clone size, J gene, CDR3 protein, CDR3 DNA. D genes are given only for firm matches. Where a row states a size, it is once, few, many or the class of an expanded clone; other rows omit it.

TRBV19	NA	13	NA	TRBJ1-2	CASLPEGNYGYTF	TGTGCCAGTCTCCCGGAGGGCAACTATGGCTACACCTTC
TRBV10-1	NA	13	NA	TRBJ1-3	CASSESSGNTIYF	TGCGCCAGCAGTGAGTCGAGTGGAAACACCATATATTTT
TRBV4-3	NA	13	NA	TRBJ1-2	CASSRGANYGYTF	TGCGCCAGCAGCCGGGGGGCTAACTATGGCTACACCTTC
TRBV11-2	NA	17	once	TRBJ2-3	CASSSTRTETSTDTQYF	TGTGCCAGCAGCTCGACCAGGACAGAAACTAGCACAGATACGCAGTATTTT
TRBV27	TRBD2	13	NA	TRBJ2-1	CASRASGNNEQFF	TGTGCCAGCAGGGCTAGCGGGAACAATGAGCAGTTCTTC
TRBV5-6	NA	13	NA	TRBJ1-2	CASRQTHNYGYTF	TGTGCCAGCAGACAGACCCATAACTATGGCTACACCTTC
TRBV5-5	TRBD1	13	NA	TRBJ1-1	CASRLQGDTEAFF	TGTGCCAGCAGATTACAGGGGGACACTGAAGCTTTCTTT
TRBV18	TRBD2	15	few	TRBJ2-3	CASSPRGGGTDTQYF	TGTGCCAGCTCCCCGCGGGGGGGCGGCACAGATACGCAGTATTTT
TRBV6-5	TRBD1	14	few	TRBJ2-6	CASRTGDGANVLTF	TGTGCCAGCAGGACAGGGGACGGGGCCAACGTCCTGACTTTC
TRBV29-1	NA	15	NA	TRBJ2-5	CSVVGEGHRGETQYF	TGCAGCGTCGTCGGGGAGGGACACCGAGGAGAGACCCAGTACTTC
TRBV27	TRBD2	16	NA	TRBJ2-3	CASSQPQRGATDTQYF	TGTGCCAGCAGCCAACCCCAGCGGGGAGCCACAGATACGCAGTATTTT
TRBV30	NA	13	NA	TRBJ1-5	CAWGTGSNQPQHF	TGTGCCTGGGGGACGGGTAGCAATCAGCCCCAGCATTTT
TRBV4-1	TRBD1	16	once	TRBJ2-7	CASSQVTGTGLHEQYF	TGCGCCAGCAGCCAAGTTACCGGGACAGGGTTGCACGAGCAGTACTTC
TRBV27	NA	16	NA	TRBJ1-4	CASSYAMTGSNEKLFF	TGTGCCAGCAGTTATGCAATGACAGGATCTAATGAAAAACTGTTTTTT
TRBV28	TRBD1	15	NA	TRBJ1-4	CASSQWDRVGEKLFF	TGTGCCAGCAGTCAATGGGACAGGGTGGGGGAAAAACTGTTTTTT
TRBV6-2/TRBV6-3	TRBD1	13	NA	TRBJ2-4	CASSFQGAAIQYF	TGTGCCAGCAGCTTCCAGGGGGCGGCCATTCAGTACTTC
TRBV7-6	TRBD1	15	NA	TRBJ2-7	CASSPQRDRGNEQYF	TGTGCCAGCAGCCCTCAGAGGGACAGGGGAAACGAGCAGTACTTC
TRBV4-2	NA	16	NA	TRBJ2-3	CASSQERSSGTDTQYF	TGTGCCAGCAGCCAAGAAAGGTCTAGCGGCACAGATACGCAGTATTTT